A selection of T cell receptor beta chains follows, all from one sample in a study of Ad26.COV2.S vaccination and SARS-CoV-2 variants. Profiling relied on immunoSEQ multiplex PCR, and the TCRdb table lists in-frame clones only, not all of them. The table has 200,000 to 250,000 clones, over 75% seen once. The source material was peripheral blood, sampled in a trial of Ad26.COV2.S vaccine versus placebo. All receptors derive from a person between 18 and 65 years old who received the Ad26.COV2.S COVID-19 vaccine or a placebo. The conserved cysteine and the conserved F or W are not part of the CDR3 here.

J	V	CDR3
TRBJ2-1	TRBV24-1	ATSDLQRTGGNEQF
TRBJ2-7	TRBV12-3/TRBV12-4	ASSARLAGEVY
TRBJ2-3	TRBV28	ASSLDGPQGDTQY
TRBJ1-5	TRBV6-2/TRBV6-3	ASSGHGQGKGQPQH
TRBJ2-2	TRBV9	ASCLGVAGELF
TRBJ1-4	TRBV30	AWTLGGSEKLF
TRBJ2-2	TRBV4-3	ASSQDEGRITGELF
TRBJ2-5	TRBV7-2	ASSLAATEETQY
TRBJ1-2	TRBV9	ASSVSPAETNYGYT
TRBJ2-5	TRBV12-5	ASGLGLAGAPGETQY
TRBJ2-1	TRBV10-3	AISESMRVEQF
TRBJ1-5	TRBV6-2/TRBV6-3	ASSYQGQGNQPQH
TRBJ2-1	TRBV19	ASSIEFTSGPYNEQF
TRBJ1-1	TRBV3-1/TRBV3-2	ASSRETGGTEAF
TRBJ1-6	TRBV30	AWRAGQGNNSPLH
TRBJ1-1	TRBV6-2/TRBV6-3	ASSYRQQGNTEAF
TRBJ1-5	TRBV6-1	ASSEGASRDQPQH